These 21 T cell receptor beta chains came from one sample sequenced in a study of blood T cell repertoires in COVID-19 (dated by TCRdb to the early 2020s). Libraries were prepared through the immunoSEQ multiplex PCR assay. TCRdb re-hosts the immuneACCESS table, in-frame sequences only. Its copies lack some clones; in the studies checked, an unresolved V gene accounts for under half of them, and the cause for the rest is not known. This sample gives about 250,000 clones in total; about 85% of them show up just once. Of the sample, 3% is held by the ten largest clones. The sample taken for sequencing was peripheral blood. These receptors were obtained from a man between 18 and 29 years old with active or convalescent COVID-19.

V is TRBV15 and J is TRBJ1-6; D gene ambiguous. V was shortened by 0 bases and J by 6 bases, with 9 bases between the two germline ends. The CDR3 has 15 residues. Germline values: CDR1 LNHNV, CDR2 YYDKDF (reference sequence). CDR3 in amino acids: CATSRDQDSNSPLHF. CDR3 nucleotides: TGTGCCACCAGCAGAGATCAGGATTCTAATTCACCCCTCCACTTT.

The chain has TRBV11-2 and TRBJ2-1; weak D call: TRBD2 (7 bases). Germline V gene data show CDR1 as SGHAT and CDR2 as FQNNGV. The CDR3 contains 17 residues. The V end lost 5 bases, the J end lost 5 bases, and 22 bases lay between the germline ends. CDR3 loop: CASSAIGPGGPNNEQFF. The CDR3 DNA sequence: TGTGCCAGCAGCGCGATAGGTCCGGGGGGCCCTAACAATGAGCAGTTCTTC.

This clone has a single count. The chain couples TRBV4-1 to TRBJ1-1; TRBD1 might be the D (6 bases). The CDR3 loop spans 15 amino acids. Germline CDR1 MGHRA, CDR2 YSYEKL. V was cut by 4 bases and J by 2 bases, with 14 bases left in between. In nucleotides, the CDR3 is TGCGCCAGCAGCCTGGGCCTTGGGGGCAACACTGAAGCTTTCTTT. It yields the protein CASSLGLGGNTEAFF.

The chain carries TRBV7-7 and TRBJ2-5; 7 bases align to TRBD1. This CDR3 comprises 15 residues. The junction had 6 bases not matched to a gene; V was cut back by 5 bases and J by 0 bases. Germline lookup yields CDR1 SSHAT and CDR2 FNYEAQ (reference sequence). CDR3 region: CASSRGTANQETQYF. DNA for the CDR3: TGTGCCAGCAGCCGAGGGACAGCAAACCAAGAGACCCAGTACTTC. The complete variable domain, with remaining parts taken from reference TRBV7-7 and TRBJ2-5, reads GAGVSQSPRYKVTKRGQDVTLRCDPISSHATLYWYQQALGQGPEFLTYFNYEAQPDKSGLPSDRFSAERPEGSISTLTIQRTEQRDSAMYRCASSRGTANQETQYFGPGTRLLVL.

The rearrangement joins TRBV10-3 to TRBJ2-5; 8 bases are shared with TRBD2. J was trimmed by 0 bases and V by 4 bases; bases with no gene match: 1. The CDR3 totals 14 residues. The germline V gene encodes CDR1 ENHRY and CDR2 SYGVKD. The CDR3 DNA follows: TGTGCCATCAGTGGAGCGGGGGACCAAGAGACCCAGTACTTC. Translating gives CAISGAGDQETQYF.

The chain is built from TRBV5-6 and TRBJ1-5; perhaps TRBD1 as D (6 bases). Germline lookup yields CDR1 SGHDT and CDR2 YYEEEE. The CDR3 spans 14 residues. V lost 3 bases and J 4 bases, leaving 11 bases between the germline ends. In DNA, the CDR3 is TGTGCCAGCAGCTCACAGGGACGGAATCAGCCCCAGCATTTT. Amino acids: CASSSQGRNQPQHF.

The gene calls are TRBV5-4 and TRBJ2-1; 10 positions agree with TRBD2. Trimming removed 4 bases from V and 4 bases from J; junction bases left unmatched: 8. CDR3 length equals 16 residues. Germline CDR1 is SGHNT and CDR2 is YYREEE (reference sequence). The CDR3 sequence: CASSQALAGIYNEQFF. The CDR3, as DNA: TGTGCCAGCAGCCAAGCACTAGCGGGAATTTACAATGAGCAGTTCTTC. Using reference TRBV5-4 and TRBJ2-1 for the parts outside the CDR3, the full variable domain is ETGVTQSPTHLIKTRGQQVTLRCSSQSGHNTVSWYQQALGQGPQFIFQYYREEENGRGNFPPRFSGLQFPNYSSELNVNALELDDSALYLCASSQALAGIYNEQFFGPGTRLTVL.

J is TRBJ1-1 and V is TRBV28, with 9 bases aligning to TRBD1. J lost 4 bases, V lost 5 bases, and 8 bases had no gene match. CDR3 length: 15 residues. Germline CDR1 MDHEN, CDR2 SYDVKM. The CDR3 spells CASSRQGVVGTEAFF. As DNA, the CDR3 is TGTGCCAGCAGTAGACAGGGGGTCGTGGGCACTGAAGCTTTCTTT. Full variable domain (remainder filled in from reference TRBV28 and TRBJ1-1): DVKVTQSSRYLVKRTGEKVFLECVQDMDHENMFWYRQDPGLGLRLIYFSYDVKMKEKGDIPEGYSVSREKKERFSLILESASTNQTSMYLCASSRQGVVGTEAFFGQGTRLTVV.

The chain joins TRBV27 to TRBJ1-1, with D possibly matching TRBD1 (6 bases). The ends were cut back, 7 bases at V and 11 bases at J, with 26 bases in the middle. The CDR3 consists of 15 residues. Germline values: CDR1 MNHEY, CDR2 SMNVEV (reference sequence). This CDR3 reads CASNPQGRPGVGAFF. As DNA, the CDR3 is TGTGCCAGCAACCCTCAGGGGCGTCCTGGCGTCGGGGCTTTCTTT.

This chain connects TRBV9 to TRBJ1-1, with 9 positions matching TRBD1. V gave up 3 bases and J gave up 1 base; unmatched junction bases: 7. The CDR3 has 16 amino acids. In germline, CDR1 is SGDLS, CDR2 YYNGEE. CDR3 sequence: CASSALGTGKNTEAFF. DNA of the CDR3: TGTGCCAGCAGCGCCCTCGGGACAGGGAAGAACACTGAAGCTTTCTTT.

The gene calls are TRBV5-1 and TRBJ2-4; TRBD2 matches 8 bases. The trim removed 0 bases at V and 0 bases at J, leaving 8 bases unmatched. Germline values: CDR1 SGHRS, CDR2 YFSETQ. This CDR3 has 18 residues. The CDR3 DNA reads as TGCGCCAGCAGCTTGGCGGTAGCGGGGAGGTTAGCCAAAAACATTCAGTACTTC. It codes for CASSLAVAGRLAKNIQYF.

V gene TRBV19 combines with J gene TRBJ2-3; 7 positions agree with TRBD2. The CDR3 consists of 15 residues. Germline V CDR1 and CDR2: LNHDA, SQIVND (reference sequence). The ends lost 4 bases at V and 6 bases at J; junction bases unmatched: 10. The CDR3 coding sequence is TGTGCCAGTAGTAACGCGGGAGCTCGGTTGGATACGCAGTATTTT. It yields the protein CASSNAGARLDTQYF.

The chain links TRBV30 to TRBJ1-1, with a possible D match to TRBD1 (5 bases). V was pared by 1 base and J by 6 bases, with 15 bases between. The CDR3 is 14 amino acids. Germline V gene lookup returns CDR1 GTSNPN and CDR2 SVGIG (reference sequence). Here the CDR3 reads CAWSGGQWGAEAFF. The DNA of the CDR3 is TGTGCCTGGAGTGGAGGACAATGGGGGGCTGAAGCTTTCTTT.

This clone has just one count. The CDR3 sequence is CASSPGTSASQETQYF. CDR3 coding DNA: TGCGCCAGCAGCCCCGGGACTAGCGCCTCCCAAGAGACCCAGTACTTC. The chain carries TRBV5-1 and TRBJ2-5, with 10 positions matching TRBD2. Unmatched junction bases numbered 7, after V lost 4 bases and J lost 1 base. This CDR3 has 16 amino acids. CDR1 SGHRS and CDR2 YFSETQ come from the germline V gene.

The chain combines TRBV6-2 or TRBV6-3 with TRBJ2-1; 10 bases agree with TRBD2. V was clipped by 6 bases and J by 3 bases; unmatched bases: 14. Germline lookup yields CDR1 MNHEY and CDR2 SVGEGT. The CDR3 totals 18 residues. DNA for the CDR3: TGTGCCAGCAGCGAACCCCTCACTCTAGCGGGGGACTACAATGAGCAGTTCTTC. Its protein is CASSEPLTLAGDYNEQFF.

The V gene is TRBV6-5, the J gene TRBJ2-1; TRBD2 agrees at 10 bases. The J segment lost 3 bases and the V segment lost 5 bases, leaving 4 bases of the junction unmatched. CDR1 is MNHEY and CDR2 is SVGAGI in the germline V gene. The CDR3 has 15 residues. In DNA form, the CDR3 reads TGTGCCAGCAGTCTAGTAGCGGGAGGCTACAATGAGCAGTTCTTC. This codes for CASSLVAGGYNEQFF.

This chain uses TRBV30 with TRBJ1-1; 9 nucleotides line up with TRBD1. Germline V lookup: CDR1 GTSNPN, CDR2 SVGIG (reference sequence). The CDR3 length is 15 residues. Losses at the gene ends were 0 bases for V and 1 base for J; bases not matched to a gene: 3. CDR3 region: CAWSVPDRGNTEAFF. The CDR3 coding sequence is TGTGCCTGGAGTGTACCGGACAGGGGGAACACTGAAGCTTTCTTT.

The chain has TRBV5-1 and TRBJ2-7, with TRBD1 identical over 9 bases. V lost 4 bases to trimming and J lost 5 bases; unmatched junction nucleotides: 7. Germline CDR1 is SGHRS and CDR2 is YFSETQ. The CDR3 consists of 14 residues. In nucleotides, the CDR3 is TGCGCCAGCAGCCGTGGGACAGGGTTTAACGAGCAGTACTTC. It is translated as CASSRGTGFNEQYF.

The chain employs TRBV30 and TRBJ1-5, with no clear D. The V gene lost 0 bases and the J gene lost 5 bases, with 8 bases spanning the gap. The V gene's germline CDR1 is GTSNPN and CDR2 SVGIG (reference sequence). The CDR3 runs 13 residues. The CDR3 coding sequence is TGTGCCTGGAGTGTAACTGGGCATCAGCCCCAGCATTTT. Protein product: CAWSVTGHQPQHF.

Notes on this clone: The sample has other DNA sequences that encode this CDR3 too. This sequence joins TRBV5-1 and TRBJ1-5; D uncertain. Deletions cut 1 base from V and 4 bases from J, with 6 bases between. From germline, CDR1 is SGHRS and CDR2 YFSETQ. This CDR3 spans 13 amino acids. This CDR3 reads CASSLNGNQPQHF. DNA of the CDR3: TGCGCCAGCAGCTTGAACGGGAATCAGCCCCAGCATTTT.

The chain uses TRBV14 and TRBJ1-2, with 8 positions matching TRBD1. The V segment lost 4 bases and the J segment 8 bases; nucleotides outside the gene matches: 6. The germline V gene encodes CDR1 SGHDN and CDR2 FVKESK. The CDR3 totals 13 residues. CDR3 region: CASSPDRVYGYTF. The CDR3 DNA follows: TGTGCCAGCAGCCCGGACAGGGTTTACGGCTACACCTTC.